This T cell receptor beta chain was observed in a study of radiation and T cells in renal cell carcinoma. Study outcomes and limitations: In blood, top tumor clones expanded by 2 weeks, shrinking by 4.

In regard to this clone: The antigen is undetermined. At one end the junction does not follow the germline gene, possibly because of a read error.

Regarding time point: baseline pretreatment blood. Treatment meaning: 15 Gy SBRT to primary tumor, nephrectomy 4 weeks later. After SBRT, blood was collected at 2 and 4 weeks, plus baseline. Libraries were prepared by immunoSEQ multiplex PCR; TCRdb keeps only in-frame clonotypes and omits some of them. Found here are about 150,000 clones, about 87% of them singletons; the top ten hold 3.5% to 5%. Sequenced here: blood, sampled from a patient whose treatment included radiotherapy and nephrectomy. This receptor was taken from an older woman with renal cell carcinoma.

CDR3: CSVEKGAGSTIYF. The CDR3 nucleotides are TGCAGCGTTGAAAAGGGTGCTGGAAGCACCATATATTTT. The chain has TRBV29-1 and TRBJ1-3; no reliable D call. Germline CDR1 and CDR2: SQVTM and ANQGSEA. The CDR3 has 13 amino acids.